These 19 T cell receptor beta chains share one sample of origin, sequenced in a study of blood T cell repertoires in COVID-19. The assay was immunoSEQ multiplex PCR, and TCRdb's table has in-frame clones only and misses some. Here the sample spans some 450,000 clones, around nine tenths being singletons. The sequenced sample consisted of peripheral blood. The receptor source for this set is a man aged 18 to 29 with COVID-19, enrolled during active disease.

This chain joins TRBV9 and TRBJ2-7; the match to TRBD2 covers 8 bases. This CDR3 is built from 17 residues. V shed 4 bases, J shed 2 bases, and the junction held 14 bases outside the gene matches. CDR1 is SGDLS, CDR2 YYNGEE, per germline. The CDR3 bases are TGTGCCAGCAGCCCTGATGAAAAGCGGGAGTTAGCCTACGAGCAGTACTTC. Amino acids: CASSPDEKRELAYEQYF.

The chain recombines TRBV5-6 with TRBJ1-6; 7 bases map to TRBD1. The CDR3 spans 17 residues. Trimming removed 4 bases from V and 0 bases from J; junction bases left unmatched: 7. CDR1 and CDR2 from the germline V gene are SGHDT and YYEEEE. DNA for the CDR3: TGTGCCAGCAGCCCAAGGACAGGCCGCTCCTATAATTCACCCCTCCACTTT. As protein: CASSPRTGRSYNSPLHF.

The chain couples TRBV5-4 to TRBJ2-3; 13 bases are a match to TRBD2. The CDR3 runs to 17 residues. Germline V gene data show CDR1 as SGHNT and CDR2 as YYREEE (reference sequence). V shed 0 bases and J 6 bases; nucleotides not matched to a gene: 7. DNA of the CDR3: TGTGCCAGCAGCTTGGAGCCACTAGCGGGAGGGGGGGATACGCAGTATTTT. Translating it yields CASSLEPLAGGGDTQYF.

The CDR3 protein is CATVLAGGSYNEQFF. CDR3 coding DNA: TGTGCCACCGTCCTAGCGGGGGGCTCCTACAATGAGCAGTTCTTC. This sequence joins TRBV28 and TRBJ2-1, with 11 bases lining up with TRBD2. Losses at the gene ends were 10 bases for V and 0 bases for J; bases not matched to a gene: 5. This CDR3 is 15 amino acids long. CDR1 is MDHEN, CDR2 SYDVKM, per germline.

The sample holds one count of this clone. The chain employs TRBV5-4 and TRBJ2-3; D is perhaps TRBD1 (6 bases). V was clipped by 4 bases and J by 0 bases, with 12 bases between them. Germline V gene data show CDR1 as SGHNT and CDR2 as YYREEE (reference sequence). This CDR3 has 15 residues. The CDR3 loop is CASSKRQESTDTQYF. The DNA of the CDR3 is TGTGCCAGCAGCAAACGACAGGAGAGCACAGATACGCAGTATTTT.

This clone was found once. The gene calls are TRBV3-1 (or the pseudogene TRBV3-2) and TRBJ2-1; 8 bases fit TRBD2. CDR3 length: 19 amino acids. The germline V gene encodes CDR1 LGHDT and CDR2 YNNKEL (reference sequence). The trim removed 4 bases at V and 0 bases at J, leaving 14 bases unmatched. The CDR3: CASSRGLTSGQSSYNEQFF. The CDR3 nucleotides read TGTGCCAGCAGCCGGGGGCTCACTAGCGGACAGAGCTCCTACAATGAGCAGTTCTTC.

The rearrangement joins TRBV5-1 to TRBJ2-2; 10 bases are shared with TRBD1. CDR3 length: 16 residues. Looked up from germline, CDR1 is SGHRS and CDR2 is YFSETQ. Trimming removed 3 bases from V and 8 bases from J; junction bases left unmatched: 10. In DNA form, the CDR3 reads TGCGCCAGCAGCTCCTCCGGGACAGGGGCTCTAGGGGAGCTGTTTTTT. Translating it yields CASSSSGTGALGELFF.

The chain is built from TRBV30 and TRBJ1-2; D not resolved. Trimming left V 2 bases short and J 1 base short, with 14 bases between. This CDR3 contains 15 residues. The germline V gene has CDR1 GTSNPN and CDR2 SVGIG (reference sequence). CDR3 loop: CAWSKAAELNYGYTF. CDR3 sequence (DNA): TGTGCCTGGAGTAAGGCGGCAGAACTTAACTATGGCTACACCTTC.

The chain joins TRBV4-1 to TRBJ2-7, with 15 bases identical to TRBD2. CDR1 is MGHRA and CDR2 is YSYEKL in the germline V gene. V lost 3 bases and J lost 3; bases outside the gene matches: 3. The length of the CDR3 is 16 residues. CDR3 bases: TGCGCCAGCAGCCACCCGGGACTAGCGGGGGGCTACGAGCAGTACTTC. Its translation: CASSHPGLAGGYEQYF.

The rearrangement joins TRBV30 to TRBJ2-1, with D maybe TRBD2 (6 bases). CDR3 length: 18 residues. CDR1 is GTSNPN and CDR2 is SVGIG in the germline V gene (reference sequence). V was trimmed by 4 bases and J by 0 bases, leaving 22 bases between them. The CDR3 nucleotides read TGTGCCTGGACCCCCGGGACCGGACTATCCAGCTCCTACAATGAGCAGTTCTTC. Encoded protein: CAWTPGTGLSSSYNEQFF.

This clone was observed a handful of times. CDR3 residues: CASSQGQGAYEQYF. CDR3 sequence (DNA): TGTGCCAGCAGCCAAGGACAGGGGGCCTACGAGCAGTACTTC. The chain combines TRBV14 with TRBJ2-7; 9 bases map to TRBD1. Germline V gives CDR1 SGHDN, CDR2 FVKESK. V lost 1 base and J lost 2; bases outside the gene matches: 0. The CDR3 spans 14 residues.

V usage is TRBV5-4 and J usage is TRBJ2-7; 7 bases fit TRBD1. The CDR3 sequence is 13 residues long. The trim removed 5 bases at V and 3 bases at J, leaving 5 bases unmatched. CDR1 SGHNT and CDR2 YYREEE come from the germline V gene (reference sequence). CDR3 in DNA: TGTGCCAGCAGTCGTGACAGGGTCTACGAGCAGTACTTC. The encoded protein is CASSRDRVYEQYF.

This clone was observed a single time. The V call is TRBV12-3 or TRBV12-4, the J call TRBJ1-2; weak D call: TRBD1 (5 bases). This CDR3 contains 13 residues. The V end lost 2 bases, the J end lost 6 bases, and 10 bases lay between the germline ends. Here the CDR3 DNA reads TGTGCCAGCAGTTTAAGGGGTAGTCATGGCTACACCTTC. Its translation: CASSLRGSHGYTF.

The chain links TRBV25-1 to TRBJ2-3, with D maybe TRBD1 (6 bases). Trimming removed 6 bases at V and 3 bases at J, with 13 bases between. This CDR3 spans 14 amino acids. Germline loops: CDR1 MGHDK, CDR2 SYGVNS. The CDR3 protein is CASSRVGATDTQYF. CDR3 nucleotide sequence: TGTGCCAGCAGCAGGGTGGGGGCGACAGATACGCAGTATTTT. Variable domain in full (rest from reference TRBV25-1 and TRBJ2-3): EADIYQTPRYLVIGTGKKITLECSQTMGHDKMYWYQQDPGMELHLIHYSYGVNSTEKGDLSSESTVSRIRTEHFPLTLESARPSHTSQYLCASSRVGATDTQYFGPGTRLTVL.

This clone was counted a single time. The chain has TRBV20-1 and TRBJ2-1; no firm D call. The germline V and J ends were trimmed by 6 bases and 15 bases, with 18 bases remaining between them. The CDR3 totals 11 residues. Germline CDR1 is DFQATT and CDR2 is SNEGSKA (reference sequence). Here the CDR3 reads CSAAPQALPFF. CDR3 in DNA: TGCAGTGCCGCCCCCCAGGCGTTACCGTTCTTC.

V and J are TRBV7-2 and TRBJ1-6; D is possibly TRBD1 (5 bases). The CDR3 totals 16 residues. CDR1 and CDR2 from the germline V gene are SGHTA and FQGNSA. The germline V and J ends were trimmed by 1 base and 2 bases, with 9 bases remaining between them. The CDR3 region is CASSLVGGAYNSPLHF. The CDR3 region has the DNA TGTGCCAGCAGCTTAGTGGGGGGAGCCTATAATTCACCCCTCCACTTT.

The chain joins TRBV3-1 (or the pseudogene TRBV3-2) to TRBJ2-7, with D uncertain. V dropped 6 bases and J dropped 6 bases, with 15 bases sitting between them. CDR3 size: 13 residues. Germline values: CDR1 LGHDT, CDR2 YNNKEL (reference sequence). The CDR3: CASSRPLSREQYF. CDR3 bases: TGTGCCAGCAGTCGGCCCCTTAGCCGCGAGCAGTACTTC.

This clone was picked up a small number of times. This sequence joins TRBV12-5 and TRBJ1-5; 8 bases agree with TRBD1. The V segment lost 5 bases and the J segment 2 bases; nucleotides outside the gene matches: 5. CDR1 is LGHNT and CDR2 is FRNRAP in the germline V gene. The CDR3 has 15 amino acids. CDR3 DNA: TGTGCTAGTGGTCCACCACAGGGGGGCAATCAGCCCCAGCATTTT. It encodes CASGPPQGGNQPQHF.

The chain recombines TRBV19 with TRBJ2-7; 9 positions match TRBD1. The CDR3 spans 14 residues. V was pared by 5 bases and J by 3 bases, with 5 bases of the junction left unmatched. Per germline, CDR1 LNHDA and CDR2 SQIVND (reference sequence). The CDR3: CASSYSTGGYEQYF. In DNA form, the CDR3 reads TGTGCCAGTAGTTACTCGACAGGGGGCTACGAGCAGTACTTC.